The 7 T cell receptor beta chains listed next were all sequenced from one sample in a study of graft-versus-host responses after intestinal transplantation. Profiled with immunoSEQ multiplex PCR; TCRdb holds only in-frame clones, not every one. Here the sample spans over 55,000 clones, 75% to 90% being singletons. The antigens these receptors bind are not known. The sequencing used unstimulated CD4+ T cells sorted from spleen or lymph node cells, collected before transplant. Every receptor here comes from a human donor who was the organ donor for an intestinal transplant.

This sequence joins TRBV19 and TRBJ2-7, with D unresolved. The CDR3 sequence is 12 residues long. V lost 4 bases and J lost 3, with 7 bases in between. Per the germline V gene, CDR1 is LNHDA and CDR2 is SQIVND (reference sequence). The CDR3 DNA reads as TGTGCCAGTAGTAACGAGGACTACGAGCAGTACGTC. This gives the protein CASSNEDYEQYV.

The V gene is TRBV9, the J gene TRBJ2-3; 7 bases align to TRBD1. The germline V gene encodes CDR1 SGDLS and CDR2 YYNGEE. V lost 0 bases and J lost 2; bases outside the gene matches: 9. This CDR3 is 17 amino acids long. CDR3 loop: CASSVATDRRFTDTQYF. The CDR3 DNA reads TGTGCCAGCAGCGTAGCTACGGACAGGAGGTTCACAGATACGCAGTATTTT. Filled out from reference TRBV9 and TRBJ2-3, the complete variable domain reads DSGVTQTPKHLITATGQRVTLRCSPRSGDLSVYWYQQSLDQGLQFLIQYYNGEERAKGNILERFSAQQFPDLHSELNLSSLELGDSALYFCASSVATDRRFTDTQYFGPGTRLTVL.

V is TRBV6-5 and J is TRBJ2-1, with a possible D match to TRBD2 (6 bases). The CDR3 is 14 residues long. V gave up 5 bases and J gave up 4 bases, with 12 bases separating them. Looked up from germline, CDR1 is MNHEY and CDR2 is SVGAGI. The CDR3 loop reads CASSPGTPYNEQFF. CDR3 DNA sequence: TGTGCCAGCAGTCCCGGGACTCCATACAATGAGCAGTTCTTC.

This chain joins TRBV18 and TRBJ1-1, with D maybe TRBD1 (5 bases). Trimming shortened V by 5 bases and J by 1 base, and 11 bases separated the two germline ends. Looked up from germline, CDR1 is KGHSH and CDR2 is LQKENI. There are 14 residues in the CDR3. This CDR3 is CASSADTPNTEAFF. The CDR3 bases are TGTGCCAGCTCAGCGGACACCCCGAACACTGAAGCTTTCTTT.

The V gene is TRBV5-5, the J gene TRBJ2-3, with 15 nucleotides matching TRBD2. CDR3 length: 16 residues. The J segment lost 5 bases and the V segment lost 4 bases, leaving 5 bases of the junction unmatched. CDR1 is SGHKS, CDR2 YYEKEE, per germline (reference sequence). CDR3 in DNA: TGTGCCAGCAGCCCGGGACTAGCGGGGGGAGGAGATACGCAGTATTTT. Amino acids: CASSPGLAGGGDTQYF.

J is TRBJ1-2 and V is TRBV5-1; 7 bases align to TRBD1. Per the germline V gene, CDR1 is SGHRS and CDR2 is YFSETQ. This CDR3 has 13 amino acids. Trimming took 4 bases from V and 2 from J; bases not matched to a gene: 2. Here the CDR3 reads CASSRGQNYGYTF. The CDR3 DNA is TGCGCCAGCAGCCGGGGACAGAACTATGGCTACACCTTC.

The chain recombines TRBV4-1 with TRBJ1-2, with D perhaps matching TRBD1 (5 bases). CDR3 length: 18 amino acids. The germline V gene encodes CDR1 MGHRA and CDR2 YSYEKL. Trimming pared 5 bases from V and 4 bases from J, leaving 26 bases between. CDR3 DNA: TGCGCCAGCAGCAGCCAAGCCCCCCCGCTAGACAGCACCTATGGCTACACCTTC. This encodes CASSSQAPPLDSTYGYTF.